This T cell receptor (beta chain) was found in a study of blood T cells in healthy people across ages. Findings and caveats of the study: With donor CMV status unknown, expanded clonotype changes were possibly confounded. Higher diversity, along with more naive CD4+ cells, distinguished long-lived donors from aged donors.

Next came a second PCR, run for about 6 to 11 cycles, which used a sample-barcoded 5' primer along with a J-beta primer mix. MiXCR was run by TCRdb on the 5' RACE reads, yielding one entry per CDR3 protein. Of about 900,000 distinct CDR3 sequences in the sample, around 62% are singletons; the top ten hold roughly 26%. On this clonotype: Its antigen is undetermined.

There are 15 residues in the CDR3. Per germline, CDR1 DFQATT and CDR2 SNEGSKA (reference sequence). The clonotype was recovered from a man aged 25 to 40 in good health. V usage is TRBV20-1 and J usage is TRBJ2-7, with 8 bases fitting TRBD2. The better agreement between TRBJ2-5 and the DNA end casts doubt on the J call. The sequencing input was blood. The CDR3 reads CSAPQGGGNQETQYF. In nucleotides, the CDR3 is TGCAGTGCTCCCCAGGGCGGGGGGAACCAAGAGACCCAGTACTTC.